The rows below give T cell receptor beta chains drawn from one sample of a study of early T cells in non-severe SARS-CoV-2 infection. TCRdb reprocessed the 5' RACE reads with MiXCR, giving one entry per CDR3 protein. The repertoire consists of 80,000 or so distinct CDR3 sequences, with 6% to 7% occurring once and the leading ten covering roughly 8.4%. The specimen was whole blood. All receptors come from an adult who was a healthcare worker with PCR-confirmed SARS-CoV-2 infection or an uninfected control (not recorded which). Each CDR3 is given with its conserved first and last residue. A D gene is named only where the DNA matches it firmly. Only part of the rows carry a size: once, few, many, or a class if the clone is expanded.

d_gene,abundance,j_gene,v_gene,CDR3nt,CDR3aa
.,few,TRBJ2-7,TRBV6-1,TGTGCCAGCAGTGAAGCCCAGGACGGCTACGAGCAGTACTTC,CASSEAQDGYEQYF
TRBD2,few,TRBJ2-1,TRBV5-4,TGTGCCAGCAGCGGAGGACTAGCGCTTTCGGATGAGCAGTTCTTC,CASSGGLALSDEQFF
TRBD1,many,TRBJ2-7,TRBV6-6,TGTGCCAGCAGTACGTCCGGGACAGGGCGAGACGAGCAGTACTTC,CASSTSGTGRDEQYF
TRBD2,many,TRBJ2-1,TRBV2,TGTGCCAGCAGTAAAAACCCTAGCGGGAGGTGGCACAATGAGCAGTTCTTC,CASSKNPSGRWHNEQFF
.,few,TRBJ2-2,TRBV3-1,TGTGCCAGCAGCCAAGAAGGGAACACCGGGGAGCTGTTTTTT,CASSQEGNTGELFF
.,few,TRBJ2-5,TRBV7-9,TGTGCCAGCAGCTTCGCAGGTTCAGAGACCCAGTACTTC,CASSFAGSETQYF
.,.,TRBJ2-5,TRBV20-1,TGCAGTGCTAGAGGGGACGATAAGGGGGACATGCCTCAAGAGACCCAGTACTTC,CSARGDDKGDMPQETQYF
.,many,TRBJ1-1,TRBV10-3,TGTGCCATCACCTCTCCCGGGCGGGTTGAAGCTTTCTTT,CAITSPGRVEAFF
.,many,TRBJ1-3,TRBV6-6,TGTGCCAGCAGTCCCCGGACCGGCTCTGGAAACACCATATATTTT,CASSPRTGSGNTIYF
TRBD1,many,TRBJ2-1,TRBV29-1,TGCAGCGCCCAACCCGGACAGGGAGACAATGAGCAGTTCTTC,CSAQPGQGDNEQFF
.,.,TRBJ2-7,TRBV29-1,TGCAGCGTTGAGGGGATCCACGAGCAGCACTTC,CSVEGIHEQHF
.,many,TRBJ2-4,TRBV11-2,TGTGCCAGCAGCTTGCGTGGGAGGAGCGTCAAAAACATTCAGTACTTC,CASSLRGRSVKNIQYF
TRBD2,few,TRBJ2-2,TRBV7-2,TGTGCCAGCAGCCCCCGCGGGCTAGCGGGAATCGGGGAGCTGTTTTTT,CASSPRGLAGIGELFF
TRBD1,.,TRBJ2-5,TRBV15,TGTGCCACCAGCAGATACAGGGGGGTCCAAGAGACCCAGTACTTC,CATSRYRGVQETQYF
TRBD2,few,TRBJ2-4,TRBV11-2,TGTGCCAGCAGCTTAGCCCTTTCGGGACTAGCGGGGGCCAAAAACATTCAGTACTTC,CASSLALSGLAGAKNIQYF
.,many,TRBJ2-7,TRBV4-3,TGCGCCAGCAGCCAAACCCCCCAGACGACCTACGAGCAGTACTTC,CASSQTPQTTYEQYF
TRBD2,.,TRBJ2-7,TRBV14,TGTGCCAGCAGCCAACTAGCGGGGACCTACGAGCAGTACTTC,CASSQLAGTYEQYF
TRBD1,many,TRBJ2-7,TRBV6-1,TGTGCCAGCAGTGCAGGACAGGGGACCTCCTACGAGCAGTACTTC,CASSAGQGTSYEQYF
TRBD2,few,TRBJ2-1,TRBV5-1,TGCGCCAGCAGCTCTGGAGGACTAGCGGGGTATGAGCAGTTCTTC,CASSSGGLAGYEQFF
TRBD1,.,TRBJ2-3,TRBV5-5,TGTGCCAGCAGCTTGAGACAGGGGGCGAGAGATACGCAGTATTTT,CASSLRQGARDTQYF
TRBD2,many,TRBJ2-7,TRBV28,TGTGCCAGCAGACCGGGACTAGCGGGATTTGGGCAGTACTTC,CASRPGLAGFGQYF
TRBD1,many,TRBJ2-3,TRBV11-3,TGTGCCAGCAGCTCCGGACAGGCGAACACAGATACGCAGTATTTT,CASSSGQANTDTQYF
TRBD1,many,TRBJ1-1,TRBV6-5,TGTGCCAGCAGTTACGACAGGGATCCGGCAGGGCCTGAAGCTTTCTTT,CASSYDRDPAGPEAFF
.,.,TRBJ2-7,TRBV6-1,TGTGCCAGCAGTGCGACAGAGTTGAGCTCCTACGAGCAGTACTTC,CASSATELSSYEQYF
.,.,TRBJ2-7,TRBV12-5,TGTGCTAGTGGGCCACACTGGGAGCAGTACTTC,CASGPHWEQYF
TRBD1,many,TRBJ1-5,TRBV28,TGTGCCAGCAGTTTAGGGCAGGGGGAGACTCAGCCCCAGCATTTT,CASSLGQGETQPQHF
.,.,TRBJ1-5,TRBV12-3/TRBV12-4,TGTGCCAGCAGTACAAGGTCGGGGAACTATCAGCCCCAGCATTTT,CASSTRSGNYQPQHF
TRBD2,.,TRBJ2-2,TRBV6-2/TRBV6-3,TGTGCCAGCAGTTACCGCCGGCCTCAGGGGACTAGCGGCTCGAACACCGGGGAGCTGTTTTTT,CASSYRRPQGTSGSNTGELFF
.,few,TRBJ1-1,TRBV19,TGTGCCAGTCGAATGAGTGACACTGAAGCTTTCTTT,CASRMSDTEAFF
.,few,TRBJ2-2,TRBV2,TGTGCCAGCAAGGAGCAGGGGCACACCGGGGAGCTGTTTTTT,CASKEQGHTGELFF
TRBD2,many,TRBJ2-1,TRBV6-2/TRBV6-3,TGTGCCAGCAGTTACTCGATTACTAGCGGGTACAATGAGCAGTTCTTC,CASSYSITSGYNEQFF
.,many,TRBJ2-5,TRBV20-1,TGCAGTGCTTCTTCCCTAAGAGAAGAGACCCAGTACTTC,CSASSLREETQYF
.,many,TRBJ1-1,TRBV7-2,TGTGCCAGCAGCCCGTATATATTAAACACTGAAGCTTTCTTT,CASSPYILNTEAFF
.,many,TRBJ2-7,TRBV27,TGTGCCAGCAGTTCCCCCGTTGGCGGGACCTACTTC,CASSSPVGGTYF
TRBD1,few,TRBJ1-2,TRBV10-2,TGCGCCAGCACAGACAGGGTTTCGGACTATGGCTACACCTTC,CASTDRVSDYGYTF
.,many,TRBJ2-3,TRBV30,TGTGCCTGGAGTGTTCAGAAAGATACGCAGTATTTT,CAWSVQKDTQYF
TRBD2,few,TRBJ2-7,TRBV6-2/TRBV6-3,TGTGCCAGCCGTGGGACTAGCGGGGGTGCCTACGAGCAGTACTTC,CASRGTSGGAYEQYF
.,many,TRBJ2-2,TRBV15,TGTGCCACCAGCAGCGATAAACGGGTTGCCGGGGAGCTGTTTTTT,CATSSDKRVAGELFF
TRBD2,many,TRBJ2-3,TRBV5-1,TGCGCCAGCAGCTTGGCCGGGGGGGCCCGCACAGATACGCAGTATTTT,CASSLAGGARTDTQYF